The clone carrying this T cell receptor (beta chain) was recorded once. This specimen comes from a study of shared T cell receptors in the human thymus. TCRdb's table, derived via immunoSEQ multiplex PCR, lists solely in-frame clones and lacks some. The sample yields approximately 760,000 clones, approximately 85% seen once. The germline V gene encodes CDR1 MNHEY and CDR2 SMNVEV (reference sequence). V gave up 5 bases and J gave up 1 base, with 26 bases separating them. This CDR3 comprises 19 residues. This same sample was also part of a study on human thymus T cells.

V and J are TRBV27 and TRBJ1-1; possibly TRBD1 for D (5 bases). The TCR comes from a girl younger than two with a congenital heart defect. Sequencing used thymocytes. The CDR3 coding sequence is TGTGCCAGCAGTCCAGCTTACCTGGCCCGGTACGGACAGAACACTGAAGCTTTCTTT. It translates to CASSPAYLARYGQNTEAFF.